These 26 T cell receptor beta chains were all obtained from the same sample, sequenced in a study of a mutant IDH1 vaccine in newly diagnosed glioma. Time point described: week 47, end of study. Each dose of the vaccine consisted of 300 ug of mutant IDH1 20-mer peptide, with topical imiquimod. The table came from immunoSEQ multiplex PCR; TCRdb's copy has only in-frame clones and leaves some out. The sample lists about 56,000 clones; 75% were seen once. These receptors have no known antigen. The sequences come from PBMCs, collected from a glioma patient whose treatment included an IDH1 peptide vaccine. The receptors originated from a man in his fifties with glioma.

The chain couples TRBV6-5 to TRBJ1-4, with 8 bases aligning to TRBD1. J lost 4 bases, V lost 6 bases, and 7 bases had no gene match. The CDR3 has 15 amino acids. Germline V gene lookup returns CDR1 MNHEY and CDR2 SVGAGI. The CDR3 here is CASRERGQVNEKLFF. CDR3 in DNA: TGTGCCAGCAGAGAAAGGGGACAGGTTAATGAAAAACTGTTTTTT.

There are a few counts of this clone. The chain employs TRBV7-3 and TRBJ1-6, with D hard to call. CDR1 is SGHTA and CDR2 is FQGTGA in the germline V gene. Trimming took off 1 base at V and 8 bases at J, with 6 bases between the two ends. This CDR3 spans 13 amino acids. DNA of the CDR3: TGTGCCAGCAGCTTAAACTGGGATTCACCCCTCCACTTT. Encoded protein: CASSLNWDSPLHF.

The gene calls are TRBV6-1 and TRBJ1-2, with 9 positions matching TRBD1. CDR1 MNHNS and CDR2 SASEGT come from the germline V gene. The J segment lost 8 bases and the V segment lost 6 bases, leaving 7 bases of the junction unmatched. This CDR3 spans 13 amino acids. The CDR3 sequence: CASSLDRGGGYTF. CDR3 coding DNA: TGTGCCAGCAGCCTTGACAGGGGGGGAGGCTACACCTTC.

The chain recombines TRBV27 with TRBJ1-5, with D uncertain. Deletions cut 6 bases from V and 0 bases from J, with 6 bases between. From germline, CDR1 is MNHEY and CDR2 SMNVEV (reference sequence). The CDR3 covers 13 residues. In DNA form, the CDR3 reads TGTGCCAGCAGACGAGATAGCAATCAGCCCCAGCATTTT. Translated: CASRRDSNQPQHF.

This chain joins TRBV7-8 and TRBJ1-1, with TRBD1 identical over 7 bases. Looked up from germline, CDR1 is SGHVS and CDR2 is FQNEAQ. The length of the CDR3 is 11 residues. The V gene end was trimmed by 5 bases and the J gene end by 9 bases; junction bases not matched to a gene: 3. As DNA, the CDR3 is TGTGCCAGCAGCCAGGACAGGCAAGCTTTCTTT. Its protein product is CASSQDRQAFF.

V is TRBV6-5 and J is TRBJ2-7; D tentatively reads TRBD1 or TRBD2 (5 bases each). This CDR3 spans 14 amino acids. Trimming took 5 bases from V and 2 from J, leaving 13 bases between them. The germline V gene encodes CDR1 MNHEY and CDR2 SVGAGI. The CDR3 region is CASSPSGGTYEQYF. The CDR3 DNA reads as TGTGCCAGCAGTCCCAGTGGGGGAACCTACGAGCAGTACTTC.

The chain employs TRBV6-5 and TRBJ1-2; no reliable D call. V dropped 4 bases and J dropped 3 bases, with 9 bases sitting between them. The CDR3 covers 13 residues. Germline lookup yields CDR1 MNHEY and CDR2 SVGAGI. DNA of the CDR3: TGTGCCAGCAGTTCGTCGGGCTACTATGGCTACACCTTC. Translated, it gives CASSSSGYYGYTF.

The chain uses TRBV7-9 and TRBJ1-1; D remains unclear. This CDR3 has 11 amino acids. V lost 5 bases and J lost 8, with 9 bases in between. Germline-derived CDR1 and CDR2 are SEHNR and FQNEAQ (reference sequence). This CDR3 reads CASSTIIEAFF. CDR3 bases: TGTGCCAGCAGCACCATCATCGAAGCTTTCTTT.

The rearrangement uses TRBV10-3 and TRBJ2-7; D unresolved. V gave up 3 bases and J gave up 1 base, with 7 bases separating them. The CDR3 sequence is 13 residues long. Germline lookup yields CDR1 ENHRY and CDR2 SYGVKD. The CDR3 DNA is TGTGCCATCAGTGATGCCGGGTCCTACGAGCAGTACTTC. As protein: CAISDAGSYEQYF.

The genes are TRBV7-2 and TRBJ1-5; tentative D call: TRBD1 (5 bases). CDR1 and CDR2 (germline): SGHTA, FQGNSA. The CDR3 has 16 amino acids. V was trimmed by 5 bases and J by 1 base, leaving 15 bases between them. CDR3 sequence: CASSPLSGKSNQPQHF. The CDR3 coding sequence is TGTGCCAGCAGCCCGCTCTCAGGGAAGAGCAATCAGCCCCAGCATTTT.

V gene TRBV6-6 combines with J gene TRBJ2-3, with D perhaps TRBD1 or TRBD2 (7 bases each). The germline gives CDR1 MNHNY, CDR2 SVGAGI (reference sequence). This CDR3 has 15 residues. The V gene lost 7 bases and the J gene lost 6 bases, with 20 bases spanning the gap. CDR3 bases: TGTGCCAGCACCCTTCAGGGGGGGGGCGGCGATACGCAGTATTTT. Translated: CASTLQGGGGDTQYF.

This clone appeared a few times. V usage is TRBV2 and J usage is TRBJ2-1, with a possible D match to TRBD1 (5 bases). V was trimmed by 5 bases and J by 9 bases, leaving 8 bases between them. Germline V gene sequence: CDR1 SNHLY, CDR2 FYNNEI. This CDR3 contains 11 residues. The CDR3 loop is CASSTGAEQFF. The CDR3 nucleotides read TGTGCCAGCAGTACAGGTGCTGAGCAGTTCTTC.

The chain uses TRBV6-6 and TRBJ1-3; D is perhaps TRBD1 (5 bases). The CDR3 runs 15 residues. V lost 8 bases and J lost 0, with 14 bases in between. Germline CDR1 and CDR2: MNHNY and SVGAGI (reference sequence). As DNA, the CDR3 is TGTGCCAGCTGGCCCTCAGGGCACTCTGGAAACACCATATATTTT. It specifies CASWPSGHSGNTIYF.

This clone came up a few times. Distinct nucleotide sequences in the sample also encode this CDR3. The chain couples TRBV5-1 to TRBJ1-4; tentative D call: TRBD1 (5 bases). The V end lost 0 bases, the J end lost 8 bases, and 11 bases lay between the germline ends. The CDR3 runs to 14 residues. Germline values: CDR1 SGHRS, CDR2 YFSETQ. As DNA, the CDR3 is TGCGCCAGCAGCTTGGGGCAGGGAAGCGAAAAACTGTTTTTT. This translates into CASSLGQGSEKLFF.

This clone was seen a handful of times. This chain connects TRBV18 to TRBJ2-1; TRBD1 agrees at 9 bases. This CDR3 spans 13 amino acids. The junction had 2 bases not matched to a gene; V was cut back by 3 bases and J by 8 bases. Per germline, CDR1 KGHSH and CDR2 LQKENI. This CDR3 reads CASSPGQGDEQFF. Here the CDR3 DNA reads TGTGCCAGCTCACCGGGACAGGGCGATGAGCAGTTCTTC.

The chain recombines TRBV7-8 with TRBJ1-5, with 7 bases that match TRBD1. V was pared by 4 bases and J by 0 bases, with 3 bases of the junction left unmatched. In germline, CDR1 is SGHVS, CDR2 FQNEAQ. The CDR3 contains 15 residues. Written as DNA, the CDR3 is TGTGCCAGCAGCTCGACAGGGCTTAGCAATCAGCCCCAGCATTTT. Translated: CASSSTGLSNQPQHF. The variable domain in full, completed from reference TRBV7-8 and TRBJ1-5, reads GAGVSQSPRYKVAKRGQDVALRCDPISGHVSLFWYQQALGQGPEFLTYFQNEAQLDKSGLPSDRFFAERPEGSVSTLKIQRTQQEDSAVYLCASSSTGLSNQPQHFGDGTRLSIL.

DNA for the CDR3: TGCGCCAGCAGCTTGGGCCGGAGTAATTCACCCCTCCACTTT. Protein product: CASSLGRSNSPLHF. The rearrangement uses TRBV5-1 and TRBJ1-6; D remains ambiguous. Germline loops: CDR1 SGHRS, CDR2 YFSETQ. Trimming shortened V by 0 bases and J by 6 bases, and 7 bases separated the two germline ends. This CDR3 region has 14 residues.

By share, this clone ranks as medium-sized. The chain employs TRBV10-3 and TRBJ1-1, with 7 nucleotides matching TRBD1. The CDR3 runs 12 residues. With 11 bases clipped from V and 4 bases from J, the junction kept 7 bases outside the gene matches. Germline V CDR1 and CDR2: ENHRY, SYGVKD. CDR3 nucleotides: TGTGCCGGGGGGACAGCAGGCACTGAAGCTTTCTTT. Its protein is CAGGTAGTEAFF.

CDR3 nucleotides: TGTGCCAGCAGTGAAAGTGGCCACAATGAGCAGTTCTTC. Encoded protein: CASSESGHNEQFF. The chain is built from TRBV2 and TRBJ2-1; no reliable D call. Trimming removed 2 bases at V and 5 bases at J, with 7 bases between. This CDR3 spans 13 amino acids. CDR1 and CDR2 (germline): SNHLY, FYNNEI. Complete variable domain (other parts from reference TRBV2 and TRBJ2-1): EPEVTQTPSHQVTQMGQEVILRCVPISNHLYFYWYRQILGQKVEFLVSFYNNEISEKSEIFDDQFSVERPDGSNFTLKIRSTKLEDSAMYFCASSESGHNEQFFGPGTRLTVL.

CDR3 sequence: CASNGQGVMSAFF. CDR3 nucleotides: TGTGCCAGCAACGGACAGGGGGTAATGTCGGCTTTCTTT. This rearrangement joins TRBV6-5 to TRBJ1-1; 10 bases line up with TRBD1. V trimming: 7 bases; J trimming: 11 bases; junction bases outside the gene matches: 10. This CDR3 comprises 13 residues. Germline CDR1 is MNHEY and CDR2 is SVGAGI.

J is TRBJ2-7 and V is TRBV4-1; perhaps D is TRBD1 or TRBD2 (5 bases each). This CDR3 is built from 14 residues. V shed 1 base and J shed 0 bases, with 7 bases lying between them. Germline-derived CDR1 and CDR2 are MGHRA and YSYEKL. CDR3 loop: CASSQGGNSYEQYF. The CDR3 coding sequence is TGCGCCAGCAGCCAAGGGGGGAACTCCTACGAGCAGTACTTC.

This chain connects TRBV5-4 to TRBJ1-1; 9 nucleotides agree with TRBD1. V shed 4 bases and J 0 bases; nucleotides not matched to a gene: 7. The germline V gene has CDR1 SGHNT and CDR2 YYREEE (reference sequence). CDR3 length: 16 amino acids. The CDR3 spells CASSGTGIQLNTEAFF. CDR3 sequence (DNA): TGTGCCAGCAGCGGGACAGGGATACAATTGAACACTGAAGCTTTCTTT.

The chain recombines TRBV2 with TRBJ1-1; D uncertain. Trimming removed 7 bases from V and 2 bases from J, with 11 bases in between. The CDR3 sequence is 13 residues long. CDR1 and CDR2 from the germline V gene are SNHLY and FYNNEI. CDR3 in amino acids: CASNGQLNTEAFF. The CDR3 nucleotides read TGTGCCAGCAATGGGCAGCTTAACACTGAAGCTTTCTTT. The variable domain in full, completed from reference TRBV2 and TRBJ1-1, reads EPEVTQTPSHQVTQMGQEVILRCVPISNHLYFYWYRQILGQKVEFLVSFYNNEISEKSEIFDDQFSVERPDGSNFTLKIRSTKLEDSAMYFCASNGQLNTEAFFGQGTRLTVV.

The chain is built from TRBV7-2 and TRBJ1-5, with D hard to call. CDR1 is SGHTA and CDR2 is FQGNSA in the germline V gene. V lost 1 base to trimming and J lost 11 bases, with 15 bases between them. The CDR3 runs 14 residues. The CDR3 sequence: CASSLDYRAGAQHF. DNA of the CDR3: TGTGCCAGCAGCTTAGATTACCGAGCTGGGGCCCAGCATTTT.

The V call is TRBV10-3, the J call TRBJ2-2; 10 bases are shared with TRBD1. Trimming removed 2 bases from V and 5 bases from J; junction bases left unmatched: 2. Germline lookup yields CDR1 ENHRY and CDR2 SYGVKD. This CDR3 has 15 residues. The CDR3 DNA sequence: TGTGCCATCAGTGAGAAGGGACAGGGGACCGGGGAGCTGTTTTTT. It translates to CAISEKGQGTGELFF.

The chain recombines TRBV6-5 with TRBJ1-1, with D hard to call. CDR1 and CDR2 from the germline V gene are MNHEY and SVGAGI. The V gene lost 5 bases and the J gene lost 5 bases, with 15 bases spanning the gap. The CDR3 is 14 amino acids. The CDR3: CASSSPAGGTEAFF. The CDR3 nucleotides are TGTGCCAGCAGTAGCCCGGCGGGCGGAACTGAAGCTTTCTTT.